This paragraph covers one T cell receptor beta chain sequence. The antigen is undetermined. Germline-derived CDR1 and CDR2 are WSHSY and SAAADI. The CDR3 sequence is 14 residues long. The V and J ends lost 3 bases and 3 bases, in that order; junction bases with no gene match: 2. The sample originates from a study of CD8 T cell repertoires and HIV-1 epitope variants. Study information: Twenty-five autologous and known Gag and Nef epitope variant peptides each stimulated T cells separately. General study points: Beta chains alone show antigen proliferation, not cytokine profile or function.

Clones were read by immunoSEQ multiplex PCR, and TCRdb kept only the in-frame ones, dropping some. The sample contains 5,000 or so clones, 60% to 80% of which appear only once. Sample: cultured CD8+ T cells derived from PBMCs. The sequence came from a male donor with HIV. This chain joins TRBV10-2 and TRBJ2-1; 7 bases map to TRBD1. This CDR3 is CASSDRGYYNEQFF. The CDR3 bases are TGCGCCAGCAGTGACAGGGGGTACTACAATGAGCAGTTCTTC.